This T cell receptor (beta chain) was retrieved from a study of beta chain features in type 1 diabetes. Points from the study as a whole: Shorter TCRB CDR3s, moderately but significantly so, were found in Type 1 diabetes patients in all four CD4+ subsets.

With 1 base removed from V and 4 bases from J, the gap between germline ends came to 10 bases. The CDR3 is made up of 13 amino acids. Germline lookup yields CDR1 SQVTM and CDR2 ANQGSEA. As every portion of the isolated RNA was reverse transcribed, the sequencing read expressed TCRB transcripts. Using immunoSEQ multiplex PCR, the repertoire was profiled, and TCRdb retains in-frame clones only, with some absent. The sample lists about 280,000 clones, approximately 16% seen once, with about 0.014% in the top ten. Turning to this clone: Its cognate antigen is unknown.

CD4+ naive, central memory, regulatory and stem cell-like memory cells were sorted via CD45RO/CCR7/CD25/CD127/CD95/CD27. This chain links TRBV29-1 with TRBJ1-1, with unresolved D. The sequence came from a man between 18 and 35 years old with type 1 diabetes. Sequencing input: naive CD4+ T cells from blood. CDR3 bases: TGCAGCGTTGAAGGCGTTTTTGGCACTGAAGCTTTCTTT. This encodes CSVEGVFGTEAFF.